This T cell receptor beta chain derives from a study of T cells in Graves' hyperthyroidism and ophthalmopathy. Study observations and caveats: The model identified upcoming ophthalmopathy a median approximately 6.5 months ahead of onset. Researchers report that a 13 V-J model separated ophthalmopathy from stable hyperthyroidism.

As for this clonotype: The antigen is undetermined. A much bigger clone sits one base away, suggesting this may be a read error.

Germline CDR1 is SNHLY and CDR2 is FYNNEI. This CDR3 has 13 amino acids. V was pared by 4 bases and J by 8 bases, with 11 bases between. Researchers took RNA transcripts and amplified the TCR beta CDR3 regions from them. The TCR CDR3 first-round RT-PCR relied on the HTBI primer set. TCRdb reprocessed the multiplex PCR reads via MiXCR and lists one record per CDR3 protein. The repertoire holds 450,000 to 650,000 distinct CDR3 sequences, with approximately 17% as singletons. The clonotype was recovered from a woman between 18 and 29 years old with Graves' ophthalmopathy. What was sequenced was blood. V gene TRBV2 combines with J gene TRBJ1-4; D unclear. The CDR3 is CASSVTGGEKLFF. DNA of the CDR3: TGTGCCAGCAGTGTGACCGGTGGGGAAAAACTGTTTTTT.